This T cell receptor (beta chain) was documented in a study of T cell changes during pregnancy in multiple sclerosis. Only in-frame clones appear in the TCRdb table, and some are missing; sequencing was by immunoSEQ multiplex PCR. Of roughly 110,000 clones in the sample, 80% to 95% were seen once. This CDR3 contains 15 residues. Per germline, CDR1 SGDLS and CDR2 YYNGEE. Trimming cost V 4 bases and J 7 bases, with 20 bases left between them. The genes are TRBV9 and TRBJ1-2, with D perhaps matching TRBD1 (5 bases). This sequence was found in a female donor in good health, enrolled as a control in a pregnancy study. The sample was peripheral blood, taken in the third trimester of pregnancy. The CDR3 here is CASSSLTRGAAGYTF. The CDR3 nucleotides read TGTGCCAGCAGCTCACTTACGCGGGGCGCGGCTGGCTACACCTTC.